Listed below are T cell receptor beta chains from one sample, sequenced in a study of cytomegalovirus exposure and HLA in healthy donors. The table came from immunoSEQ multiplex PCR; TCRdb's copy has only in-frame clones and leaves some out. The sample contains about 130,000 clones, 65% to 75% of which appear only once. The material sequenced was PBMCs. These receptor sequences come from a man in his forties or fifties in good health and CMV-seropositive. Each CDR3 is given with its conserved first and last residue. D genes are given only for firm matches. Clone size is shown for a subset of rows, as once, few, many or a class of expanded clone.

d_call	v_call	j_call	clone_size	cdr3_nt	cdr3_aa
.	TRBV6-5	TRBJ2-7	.	TGTGCCAGCAGATTGAAAGGCAGGGCCAATAACGAGCAGTACTTC	CASRLKGRANNEQYF
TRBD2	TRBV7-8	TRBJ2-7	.	TGTGCCAGCAGCGGGACTAGCTACGAGCAGTACTTC	CASSGTSYEQYF
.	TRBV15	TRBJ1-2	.	TGTGCCACCAGCAGAGGAGGAGGGCCAAACTATGGCTACACCTTC	CATSRGGGPNYGYTF
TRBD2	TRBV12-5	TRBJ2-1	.	TGTGCTAGTGGTTTGGTATTGGGAGCGGGGGGCGACAATGAGCAGTTCTTC	CASGLVLGAGGDNEQFF
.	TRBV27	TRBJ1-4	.	TGTGCTAGCAGACTCACCGGGATATTAAATGAAAAACTGTTTTTT	CASRLTGILNEKLFF
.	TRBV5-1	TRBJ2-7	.	TGCGCCAGCAGCACAAGACTAGGATCCTCCTACGAGCAGTACTTC	CASSTRLGSSYEQYF
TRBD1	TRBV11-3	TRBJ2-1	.	TGTGCCAGCAGCTCAGGACAGGGGAATGAGCAGTTCTTC	CASSSGQGNEQFF
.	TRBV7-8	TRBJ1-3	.	TGTGCCAGCAGCTTATATCCCGGAAACACCATATATTTT	CASSLYPGNTIYF
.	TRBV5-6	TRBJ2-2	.	TGTGCCAGCAGTCAGGGGGGAAGGGAGCTGTTTTTT	CASSQGGRELFF
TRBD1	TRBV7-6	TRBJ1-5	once	TGTGCCAGCAGCCAAGTCAGGGGGCTTGGTCAGCCCCAGCATTTT	CASSQVRGLGQPQHF
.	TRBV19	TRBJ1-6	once	TGTGCCAGTAGTCGATCAGTTGACTTTGGGTCACCCCTCCACTTT	CASSRSVDFGSPLHF
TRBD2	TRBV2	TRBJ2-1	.	TGTGCCAGCAGTAGGACTAGCGGGTGGAACAATGAGCAGTTCTTC	CASSRTSGWNNEQFF
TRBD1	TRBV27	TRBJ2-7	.	TGTGCCAGCAGCTTAGGACCGGGACAGGGTTCCTACGAGCAGTACTTC	CASSLGPGQGSYEQYF
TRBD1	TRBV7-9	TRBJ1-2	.	TGTGCCAGCAGCTCCTCCGGGACAGGGAAAGTGCATGGCTACACCTTC	CASSSSGTGKVHGYTF
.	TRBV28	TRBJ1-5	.	TGTGCCACCTATTCCCAGGGCTTCTCTTATAGCAATCAGCCCCAGCATTTT	CATYSQGFSYSNQPQHF
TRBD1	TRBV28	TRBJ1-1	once	TGTGCCAGCAGACCCGGCAGGGGGCGGACTGAAGCTTTCTTT	CASRPGRGRTEAFF
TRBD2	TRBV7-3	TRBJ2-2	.	TGTGCCAGCAGCTGGGGACTAGCGTTTAACACCGGGGAGCTGTTTTTT	CASSWGLAFNTGELFF
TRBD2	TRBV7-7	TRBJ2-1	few	TGTGCCAGCAGCTTAGGAGGGCCGGGGGGAAATGAGCAGTTCTTC	CASSLGGPGGNEQFF
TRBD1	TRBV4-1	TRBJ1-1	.	TGCGCCAGCAGCCCAGGACAGGGGATGAACACTGAAGCTTTCTTT	CASSPGQGMNTEAFF
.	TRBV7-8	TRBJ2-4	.	TGTGCCAGCAGCTCTCTGGGACTAAACATTCAGTACTTC	CASSSLGLNIQYF
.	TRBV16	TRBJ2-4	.	TGTGCCAGCAGCCAAACCCCCCGGGACACGGAAAACATTCAGTACTTC	CASSQTPRDTENIQYF
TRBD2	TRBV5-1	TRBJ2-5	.	TGCGCCAGCAGCTTGGGGGTAGCGGGGGGGCCAATGGAGACCCAGTACTTC	CASSLGVAGGPMETQYF
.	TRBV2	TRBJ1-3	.	TGTGCCAGCAGTGAGACGCACGGAGGGTGGTCTGGAAACACCATATATTTT	CASSETHGGWSGNTIYF
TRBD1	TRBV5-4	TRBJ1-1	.	TGTGCCAGCAGCTACTTGACAGGGTCCGGCACTGAAGCTTTCTTT	CASSYLTGSGTEAFF
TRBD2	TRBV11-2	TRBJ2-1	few	TGTGCCAGCAGCTTTAGGGGACTAGCGGCTTCCTACAATGAGCAGTTCTTC	CASSFRGLAASYNEQFF
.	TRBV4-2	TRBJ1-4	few	TGTGCCAGCGGCATCCAGGGAGGGAATGAAAAACTGTTTTTT	CASGIQGGNEKLFF
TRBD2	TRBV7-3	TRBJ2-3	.	TGTGCCAGCAGCCCCATAGCGGGAGTAGATACGCAGTATTTT	CASSPIAGVDTQYF
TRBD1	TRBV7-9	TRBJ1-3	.	TGTGCCAGCCTGACAGGGGAATCTGGAAACACCATATATTTT	CASLTGESGNTIYF
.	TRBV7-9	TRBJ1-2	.	TGTGCCAGCAGCTCCCCACAGGGCGGGCCCCTTTATGGCTACACCTTC	CASSSPQGGPLYGYTF
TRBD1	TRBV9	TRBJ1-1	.	TGTGCCAGCAGCACAAACCGGGGGACAGCGAACACTGAAGCTTTCTTT	CASSTNRGTANTEAFF